This T cell receptor beta chain was found in a study of T cells in Graves' hyperthyroidism and ophthalmopathy. Findings of the study overall: Most expanded thyroid clonotypes above 0.001 recurred in blood.

The germline V gene has CDR1 SGHDN and CDR2 FVKESK. Trimming removed 4 bases from V and 1 base from J; junction bases left unmatched: 6. The CDR3 extends over 15 amino acids. RNA transcripts served as the template for amplifying TCR beta CDR3 regions. The TCR CDR3 was amplified in a first-round RT-PCR using the HTBI primer set. In TCRdb, the multiplex PCR reads were re-called with MiXCR into one record per CDR3 protein. The sample records about 480,000 distinct CDR3 sequences, 13% to 15% being singletons. This clonotype was counted ten times or more. The antigen remains undetermined. Graves' hyperthyroidism qualified as stable when ophthalmopathy did not progress within 18 months. Patients aged 18 to 65 had newly diagnosed hyperthyroidism of under 2 months' duration.

The sequence was obtained from a young woman with Graves' hyperthyroidism. Sequences were obtained from blood. The chain has TRBV14 and TRBJ2-5; TRBD1 aligns across 7 bases. The CDR3 DNA sequence: TGTGCCAGCAGCCCGACAACAGGGGCCCAAGAGACCCAGTACTTC. Protein: CASSPTTGAQETQYF. The full variable domain, its missing parts supplied by reference TRBV14 and TRBJ2-5, is EAGVTQFPSHSVIEKGQTVTLRCDPISGHDNLYWYRRVMGKEIKFLLHFVKESKQDESGMPNNRFLAERTGGTYSTLKVQPAELEDSGVYFCASSPTTGAQETQYFGPGTRLLVL.